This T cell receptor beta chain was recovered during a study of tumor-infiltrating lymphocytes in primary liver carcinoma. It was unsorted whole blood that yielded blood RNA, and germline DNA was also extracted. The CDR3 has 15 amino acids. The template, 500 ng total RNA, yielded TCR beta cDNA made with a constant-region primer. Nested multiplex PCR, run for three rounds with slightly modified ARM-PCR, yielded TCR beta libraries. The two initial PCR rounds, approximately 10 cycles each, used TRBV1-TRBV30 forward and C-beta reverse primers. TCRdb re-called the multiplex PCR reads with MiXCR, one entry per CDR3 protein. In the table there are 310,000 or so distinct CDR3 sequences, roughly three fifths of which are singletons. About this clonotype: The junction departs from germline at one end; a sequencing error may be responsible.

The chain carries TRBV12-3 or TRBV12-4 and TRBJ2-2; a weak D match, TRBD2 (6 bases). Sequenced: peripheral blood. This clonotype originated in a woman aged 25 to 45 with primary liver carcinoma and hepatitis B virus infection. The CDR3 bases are TGTGCCAGCAGTCGAACCCAAGGGGTGGTCGGGGGGCTGTTTTTT. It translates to CASSRTQGVVGGLFF.